The rows below give T cell receptor beta chains drawn from one sample of a study of cytomegalovirus exposure and HLA in healthy donors. Sequenced by immunoSEQ multiplex PCR; TCRdb stores in-frame clones only, minus some. The sample has about 190,000 clones, 84% seen once. Sequences were obtained from PBMCs. The receptors were gathered from a man aged 18 to 30 in good health and CMV-seropositive. Each CDR3 is given with its conserved first and last residue. The D gene is left open where the match is weak. Clone size is shown for a subset of rows, as once, few, many or a class of expanded clone.

d_call j_call clone_size v_call cdr3_aa cdr3_nt
. TRBJ2-7 . TRBV4-3 CATSQTAGIVYEQYF TGCGCCACCTCCCAAACGGCAGGTATTGTCTACGAGCAGTACTTC
. TRBJ2-7 . TRBV4-2 CASSQEEGWTSSYEQYF TGTGCCAGCAGCCAAGAAGAGGGCTGGACCAGCTCCTACGAGCAGTACTTC
TRBD1 TRBJ1-2 . TRBV5-1 CASYPPGTAYGYTF TGCGCCAGCTACCCCCCTGGGACAGCTTATGGCTACACCTTC
. TRBJ2-1 . TRBV7-3 CASSQKTGTHNEQFF TGTGCCAGCAGCCAAAAAACCGGGACACACAATGAGCAGTTCTTC
TRBD1 TRBJ2-7 . TRBV9 CASSATGVSYEQYF TGTGCCAGCAGCGCAACAGGGGTCTCCTACGAGCAGTACTTC
TRBD2 TRBJ2-7 . TRBV7-9 CASSLTSGGYEQYF TGTGCCAGCAGCTTGACTAGCGGGGGATACGAGCAGTACTTC
TRBD2 TRBJ2-7 . TRBV6-1 CASSVREDRLEQYF TGTGCCAGCAGTGTACGGGAGGATCGTCTAGAGCAGTACTTC
TRBD1 TRBJ1-2 once TRBV7-9 CASKPPGQGYGYTF TGTGCCAGCAAACCCCCGGGACAGGGCTATGGCTACACCTTC
. TRBJ2-3 . TRBV7-9 CASSRPRGQSLTDTQYF TGTGCCAGCAGCCGCCCCCGAGGACAGTCCCTCACAGATACGCAGTATTTT
. TRBJ2-1 once TRBV5-1 CASSLIGGDGLDEQFF TGCGCCAGCAGCTTGATAGGCGGGGACGGACTCGATGAGCAGTTCTTC
. TRBJ2-3 . TRBV15 CATRIGGTVWGTDTQYF TGTGCCACCAGAATAGGGGGGACAGTCTGGGGCACAGATACGCAGTATTTT
. TRBJ2-1 . TRBV7-8 CASSSGTHRDNEQFF TGTGCCAGCAGCAGCGGGACACACCGAGACAATGAGCAGTTCTTC
TRBD2 TRBJ2-6 . TRBV6-1 CASNLREAGANVLTF TGTGCCAGCAACCTCCGGGAGGCCGGGGCCAACGTCCTGACTTTC
. TRBJ1-2 once TRBV25-1 CASSENEPLYGYTF TGTGCCAGCAGTGAGAACGAACCACTTTATGGCTACACCTTC
TRBD2 TRBJ2-1 . TRBV2 CASSSRTSGGTRGQFF TGTGCCAGCAGTTCCCGGACTAGCGGGGGGACGAGGGGGCAGTTCTTC
. TRBJ1-1 few TRBV29-1 CSAQGVGRTEAFF TGCAGCGCACAGGGTGTCGGTAGGACTGAAGCTTTCTTT
TRBD2 TRBJ2-5 . TRBV29-1 CSVGDYGETQYF TGCAGCGTGGGGGACTACGGGGAGACCCAGTACTTC
TRBD2 TRBJ2-3 . TRBV11-3 CASSLDSREGLRDTQYF TGTGCCAGCAGCTTAGATTCGAGGGAGGGCTTGAGAGATACGCAGTATTTT
. TRBJ2-7 . TRBV4-3 CASSQTPALGVNSYEQYF TGCGCCAGCAGCCAGACCCCAGCTCTCGGGGTTAACTCCTACGAGCAGTACTTC
. TRBJ1-1 . TRBV18 CASSPLPQDSAPLF TGTGCCAGCTCACCACTTCCTCAGGACAGTGCTCCCCTCTTT
TRBD2 TRBJ2-3 . TRBV7-9 CASSYGTSVDTQYF TGTGCCAGCAGCTACGGGACTAGCGTAGATACGCAGTATTTT
TRBD2 TRBJ2-1 . TRBV9 CASSQLAGGPDEQFF TGTGCCAGCAGCCAACTAGCGGGAGGGCCGGATGAGCAGTTCTTC
TRBD1 TRBJ1-2 . TRBV5-4 CASSPRGQEYGYTF TGTGCCAGCAGCCCTCGGGGACAGGAGTATGGCTACACCTTC
. TRBJ2-7 . TRBV18 CASSPFLAAPRWEQYF TGTGCCAGCTCACCTTTTCTGGCGGCCCCACGCTGGGAGCAGTACTTC
. TRBJ1-4 . TRBV2 CASSVDRERRGKLFF TGTGCCAGCAGTGTCGACCGGGAACGCAGGGGAAAACTGTTTTTT
TRBD2 TRBJ2-2 . TRBV19 CASSIGSGGNTGELFF TGTGCCAGTAGTATTGGTAGCGGGGGAAACACCGGGGAGCTGTTTTTT
TRBD2 TRBJ2-7 . TRBV4-2 CASSLETSGIYEQYF TGTGCCAGCAGCCTGGAGACTAGCGGGATCTACGAGCAGTACTTC
TRBD2 TRBJ2-4 . TRBV9 CASSGGLAGPAKNIQYF TGTGCCAGCAGCGGGGGACTAGCGGGGCCAGCCAAAAACATTCAGTACTTC
. TRBJ1-2 . TRBV7-9 CASSAYSKYGYTF TGTGCCAGCAGCGCATACAGTAAATATGGCTACACCTTC
. TRBJ1-5 . TRBV7-9 CASSLRGNNQPQHF TGTGCCAGCAGCTTAAGAGGAAATAATCAGCCCCAGCATTTT
. TRBJ2-7 . TRBV28 CASSLSTGHTSLEQYF TGTGCCAGCAGTTTATCCACGGGACATACATCCCTCGAGCAGTACTTC
TRBD2 TRBJ2-1 . TRBV7-2 CASSLVASGYNEQFF TGTGCCAGCAGCTTAGTTGCTAGCGGCTACAATGAGCAGTTCTTC
. TRBJ2-1 . TRBV5-6 CASSPGSLNEQFF TGTGCCAGCAGCCCTGGTAGCCTCAATGAGCAGTTCTTC
. TRBJ2-2 . TRBV27 CASCWGDSGGTGELFF TGTGCCAGCTGCTGGGGGGACAGTGGTGGCACCGGGGAGCTGTTTTTT
. TRBJ2-7 . TRBV6-6 CASSYQDYSYEQYF TGTGCCAGCAGTTACCAGGACTACTCCTACGAGCAGTACTTC
TRBD1 TRBJ1-1 . TRBV29-1 CSVTLTGVHMNTEAFF TGCAGCGTTACCCTGACAGGGGTTCATATGAACACTGAAGCTTTCTTT
TRBD1 TRBJ2-6 . TRBV28 CASSDGQGRGANVLTF TGTGCCAGCAGTGACGGACAGGGAAGAGGGGCCAACGTCCTGACTTTC
TRBD2 TRBJ2-7 . TRBV7-7 CLRGGAALGEQYF TGTCTCCGGGGGGGGGCCGCCCTGGGGGAGCAGTACTTC
TRBD2 TRBJ2-3 . TRBV6-4 CADIPGRTPRKTDTQYF TGTGCAGACATCCCCGGGAGGACCCCCCGGAAGACAGATACGCAGTATTTT
. TRBJ1-4 . TRBV7-9 CASSPDRGVGTNEKLFF TGTGCCAGCAGCCCGGACCGGGGGGTAGGAACTAATGAAAAACTGTTTTTT
. TRBJ1-2 once TRBV28 CASGGGGPPYGYTF TGTGCCAGCGGAGGTGGCGGCCCACCCTATGGCTACACCTTC
TRBD1 TRBJ1-2 . TRBV6-5 CASRSSGQYGYTF TGTGCCAGCAGAAGTTCGGGACAGTATGGCTACACCTTC
TRBD1 TRBJ1-3 . TRBV9 CASSFRQGTIYF TGTGCCAGCAGCTTTCGACAGGGGACCATATATTTT
TRBD2 TRBJ2-3 . TRBV7-3 CASSPSLAGTDTQYF TGTGCCAGCAGCCCATCACTAGCGGGCACAGATACGCAGTATTTT
TRBD1 TRBJ2-3 . TRBV29-1 CSVEAVTGEVGDTQYF TGCAGCGTTGAGGCCGTGACAGGGGAGGTGGGCGATACGCAGTATTTT
. TRBJ2-1 . TRBV27 CASSFSSYNEQFF TGTGCCAGCAGTTTTAGCTCCTACAATGAGCAGTTCTTC
. TRBJ2-1 . TRBV7-2 CASSLEGLPNEQFF TGTGCCAGCAGCTTAGAGGGACTCCCCAATGAGCAGTTCTTC
. TRBJ2-7 . TRBV11-1 CASSLGESHYEQYF TGTGCCAGCAGCTTAGGAGAAAGCCACTACGAGCAGTACTTC